This T cell receptor beta chain was identified during a study of vaccination and CD4 T cells after COVID-19. Study-level background: The study collected post-vaccine samples a median around 73 days after dose two, with a range of 14 to 241.

Study-wide points: SARS-CoV-2-reactive clonotype medians increased from about 20 to 38, not significantly.

This sample's treatment: roughly 11-day PBMC culture with coronavirus spike peptide pools or control peptides (ViraFEST assay). Using peptide pools, antigen-specific T cells were expanded in ViraFEST before TCRs were sequenced. Details on this clonotype: Its antigen remains unknown.

The Oncomine TCR Beta short-read assay was what sequenced the DNA obtained from cultured CD4+ T cells. TCRdb itself ran the PCR reads through MiXCR, one entry per CDR3 protein. The sample records around 12,000 distinct CDR3 sequences, 65% to 80% being singletons. The TCR originated in a human donor who had recovered from COVID-19. Input material: CD4+ T cells from blood, cultured in vitro.

CDR3 DNA sequence: TGCAGCGTGGGGGGACAGCTCTTTGTGGGCTACACCTTC. Its translation is CSVGGQLFVGYTF. This rearrangement joins TRBV29-1 to TRBJ1-2, with TRBD1 matching 7 bases. Germline assignment: CDR1 SQVTM and CDR2 ANQGSEA. CDR3 length: 13 residues. Trimming cost V 6 bases and J 8 bases; bases outside gene matches: 12.